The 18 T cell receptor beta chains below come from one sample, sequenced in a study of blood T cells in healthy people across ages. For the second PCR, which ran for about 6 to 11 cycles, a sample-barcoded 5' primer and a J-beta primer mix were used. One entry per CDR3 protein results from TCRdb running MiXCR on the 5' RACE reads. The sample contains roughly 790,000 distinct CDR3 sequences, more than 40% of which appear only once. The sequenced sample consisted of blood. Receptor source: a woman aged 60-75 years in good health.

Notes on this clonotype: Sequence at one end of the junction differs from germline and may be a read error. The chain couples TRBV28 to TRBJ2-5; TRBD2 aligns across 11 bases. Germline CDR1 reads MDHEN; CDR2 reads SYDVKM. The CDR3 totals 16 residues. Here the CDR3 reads CASRTGTSGNNNEQYF. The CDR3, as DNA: TGCGCCAGCAGAACCGGGACTAGCGGTAATAACAATGAGCAGTACTTC.

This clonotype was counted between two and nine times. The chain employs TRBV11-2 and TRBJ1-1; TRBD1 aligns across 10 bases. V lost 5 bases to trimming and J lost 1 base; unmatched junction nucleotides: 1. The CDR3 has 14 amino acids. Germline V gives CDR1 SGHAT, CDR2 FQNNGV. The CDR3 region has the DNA TGTGCCAGCAGCCGGGACAGGGGGAACACTGAAGCTTTCTTT. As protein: CASSRDRGNTEAFF.

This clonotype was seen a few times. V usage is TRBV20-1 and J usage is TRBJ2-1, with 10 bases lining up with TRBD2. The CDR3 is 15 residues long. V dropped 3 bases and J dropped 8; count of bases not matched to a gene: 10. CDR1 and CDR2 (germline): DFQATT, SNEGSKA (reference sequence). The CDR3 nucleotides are TGCAGTGCTAGTGTACGGACTAGCGGAAGGGATGAGCAGTTCTTC. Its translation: CSASVRTSGRDEQFF.

The CDR3 sequence is CASSYEGTGTEAFF. The CDR3, as DNA: TGTGCCAGCAGCTATGAGGGAACGGGCACTGAAGCTTTCTTT. V gene TRBV7-9 combines with J gene TRBJ1-1; the D is unclear. Looked up from germline, CDR1 is SEHNR and CDR2 is FQNEAQ (reference sequence). Trimming left V 4 bases short and J 4 bases short, with 13 bases between. This CDR3 comprises 14 residues.

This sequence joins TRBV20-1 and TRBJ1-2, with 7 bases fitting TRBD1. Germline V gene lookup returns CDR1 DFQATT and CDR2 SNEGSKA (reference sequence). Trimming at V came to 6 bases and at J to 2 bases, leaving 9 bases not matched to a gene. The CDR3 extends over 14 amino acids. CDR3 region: CSAGSGGSNYGYTF. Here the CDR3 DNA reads TGCAGTGCGGGTTCAGGGGGTAGCAACTATGGCTACACCTTC.

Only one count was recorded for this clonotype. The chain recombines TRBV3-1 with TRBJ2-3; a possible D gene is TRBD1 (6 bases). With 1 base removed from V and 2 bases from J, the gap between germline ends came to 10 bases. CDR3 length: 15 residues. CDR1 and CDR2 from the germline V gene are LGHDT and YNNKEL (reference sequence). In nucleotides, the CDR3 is TGTGCCAGCAGCCAAGCTACAGGGTTCACAGATACGCAGTATTTT. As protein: CASSQATGFTDTQYF.

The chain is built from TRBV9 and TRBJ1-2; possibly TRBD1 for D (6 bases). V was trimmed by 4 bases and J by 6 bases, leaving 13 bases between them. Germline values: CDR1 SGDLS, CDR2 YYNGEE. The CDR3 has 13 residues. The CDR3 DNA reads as TGTGCCAGCAGCCCCCGGGCAGGGGATGGCTACACCTTC. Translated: CASSPRAGDGYTF.

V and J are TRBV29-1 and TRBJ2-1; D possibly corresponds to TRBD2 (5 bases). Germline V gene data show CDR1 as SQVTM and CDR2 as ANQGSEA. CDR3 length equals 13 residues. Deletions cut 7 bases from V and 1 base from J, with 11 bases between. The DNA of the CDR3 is TGCAGCGCCGGGGTAAGATCCTACAATGAGCAGTTCTTC. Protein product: CSAGVRSYNEQFF.

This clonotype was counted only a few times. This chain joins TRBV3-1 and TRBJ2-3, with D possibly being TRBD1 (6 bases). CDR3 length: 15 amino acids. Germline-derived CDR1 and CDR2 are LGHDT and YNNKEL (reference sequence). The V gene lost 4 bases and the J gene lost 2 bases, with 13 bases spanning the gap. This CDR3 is CASSPPDRPTDTQYF. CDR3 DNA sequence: TGTGCCAGCAGCCCACCGGACAGACCCACAGATACGCAGTATTTT.

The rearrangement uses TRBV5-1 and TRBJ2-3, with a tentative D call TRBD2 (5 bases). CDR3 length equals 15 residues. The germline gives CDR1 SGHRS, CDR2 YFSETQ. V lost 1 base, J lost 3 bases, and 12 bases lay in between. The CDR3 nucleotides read TGCGCCAGCAGCTTGATAAGCGGAGTTACAGATACGCAGTATTTT. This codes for CASSLISGVTDTQYF.

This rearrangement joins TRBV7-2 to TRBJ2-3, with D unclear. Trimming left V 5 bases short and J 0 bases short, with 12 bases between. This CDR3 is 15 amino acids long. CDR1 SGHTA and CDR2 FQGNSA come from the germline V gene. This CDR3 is CASSRFGRSTDTQYF. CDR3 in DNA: TGTGCCAGCAGCCGATTTGGTAGGAGCACAGATACGCAGTATTTT.

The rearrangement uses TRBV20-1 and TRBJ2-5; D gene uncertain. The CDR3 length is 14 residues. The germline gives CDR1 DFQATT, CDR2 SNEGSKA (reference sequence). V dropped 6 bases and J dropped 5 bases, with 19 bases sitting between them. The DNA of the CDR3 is TGCAGTGCAGATACCCCGCGGAATAGGGAGACCCAGTACTTC. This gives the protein CSADTPRNRETQYF.

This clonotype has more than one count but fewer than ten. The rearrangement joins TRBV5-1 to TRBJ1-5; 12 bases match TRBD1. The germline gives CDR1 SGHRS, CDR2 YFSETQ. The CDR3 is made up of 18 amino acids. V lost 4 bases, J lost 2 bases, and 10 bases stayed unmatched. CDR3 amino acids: CASSLGTGGDRGNQPQHF. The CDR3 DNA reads TGCGCCAGCAGCCTCGGGACAGGGGGCGATAGGGGCAATCAGCCCCAGCATTTT.

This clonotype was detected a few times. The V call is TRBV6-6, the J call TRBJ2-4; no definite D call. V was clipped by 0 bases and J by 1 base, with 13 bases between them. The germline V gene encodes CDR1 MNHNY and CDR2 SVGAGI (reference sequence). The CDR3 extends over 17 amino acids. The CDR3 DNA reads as TGTGCCAGCAGTTACTCGCTAGGGTCTTTTGCCAAAAACATTCAGTACTTC. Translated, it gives CASSYSLGSFAKNIQYF.

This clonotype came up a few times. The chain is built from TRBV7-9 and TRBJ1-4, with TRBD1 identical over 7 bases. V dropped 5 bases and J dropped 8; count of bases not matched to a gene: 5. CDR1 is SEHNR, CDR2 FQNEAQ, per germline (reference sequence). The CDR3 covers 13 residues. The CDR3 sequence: CASSPGQVEKLFF. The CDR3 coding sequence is TGTGCCAGCAGCCCCGGACAGGTCGAAAAACTGTTTTTT.

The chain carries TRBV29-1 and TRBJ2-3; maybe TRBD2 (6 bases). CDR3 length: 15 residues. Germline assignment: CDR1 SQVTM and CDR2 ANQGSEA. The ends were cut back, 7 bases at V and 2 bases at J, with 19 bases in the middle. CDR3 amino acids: CSARPGGVATDTQYF. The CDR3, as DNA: TGCAGCGCCCGACCTGGCGGGGTGGCCACAGATACGCAGTATTTT.

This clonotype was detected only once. CDR3 sequence reads: CATSSGQGLDEQYF. The CDR3 bases are TGTGCCACCAGCTCGGGACAGGGGCTGGACGAGCAGTACTTC. The rearrangement uses TRBV6-2 or TRBV6-3 and TRBJ2-4; 10 nucleotides line up with TRBD1. The J call is doubtful: the DNA matches TRBJ2-7 better. CDR1 and CDR2 (germline): MNHEY, SVGEGT. The CDR3 has 14 residues.

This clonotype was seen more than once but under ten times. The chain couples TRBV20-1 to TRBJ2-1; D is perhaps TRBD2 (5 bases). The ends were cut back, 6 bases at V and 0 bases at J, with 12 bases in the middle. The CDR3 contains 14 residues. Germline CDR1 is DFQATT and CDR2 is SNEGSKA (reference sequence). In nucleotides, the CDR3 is TGCAGTGCCTCGGGATCCAGCTCCTACAATGAGCAGTTCTTC. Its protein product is CSASGSSSYNEQFF.